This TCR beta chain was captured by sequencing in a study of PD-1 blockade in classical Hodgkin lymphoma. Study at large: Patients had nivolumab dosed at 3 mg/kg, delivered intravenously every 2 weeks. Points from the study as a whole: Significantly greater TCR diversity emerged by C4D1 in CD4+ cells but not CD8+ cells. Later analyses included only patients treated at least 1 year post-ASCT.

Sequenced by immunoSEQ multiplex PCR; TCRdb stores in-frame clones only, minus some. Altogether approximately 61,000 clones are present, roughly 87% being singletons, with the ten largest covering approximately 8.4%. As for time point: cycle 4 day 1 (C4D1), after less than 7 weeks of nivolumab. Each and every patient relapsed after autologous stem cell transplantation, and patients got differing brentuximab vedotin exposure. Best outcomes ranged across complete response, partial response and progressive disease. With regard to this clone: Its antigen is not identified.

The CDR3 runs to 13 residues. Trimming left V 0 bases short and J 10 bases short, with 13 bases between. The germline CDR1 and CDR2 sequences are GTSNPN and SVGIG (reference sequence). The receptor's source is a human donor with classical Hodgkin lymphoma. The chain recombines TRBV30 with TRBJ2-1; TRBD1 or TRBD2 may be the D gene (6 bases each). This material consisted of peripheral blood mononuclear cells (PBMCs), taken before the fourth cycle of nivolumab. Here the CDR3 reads CAWSVPLGGEQFF. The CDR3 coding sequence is TGTGCCTGGAGTGTACCCTTAGGGGGGGAGCAGTTCTTC. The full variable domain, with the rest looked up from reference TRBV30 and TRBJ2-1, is SQTIHQWPATLVQPVGSPLSLECTVEGTSNPNLYWYRQAAGRGLQLLFYSVGIGQISSEVPQNLSASRPQDRQFILSSKKLLLSDSGFYLCAWSVPLGGEQFFGPGTRLTVL.